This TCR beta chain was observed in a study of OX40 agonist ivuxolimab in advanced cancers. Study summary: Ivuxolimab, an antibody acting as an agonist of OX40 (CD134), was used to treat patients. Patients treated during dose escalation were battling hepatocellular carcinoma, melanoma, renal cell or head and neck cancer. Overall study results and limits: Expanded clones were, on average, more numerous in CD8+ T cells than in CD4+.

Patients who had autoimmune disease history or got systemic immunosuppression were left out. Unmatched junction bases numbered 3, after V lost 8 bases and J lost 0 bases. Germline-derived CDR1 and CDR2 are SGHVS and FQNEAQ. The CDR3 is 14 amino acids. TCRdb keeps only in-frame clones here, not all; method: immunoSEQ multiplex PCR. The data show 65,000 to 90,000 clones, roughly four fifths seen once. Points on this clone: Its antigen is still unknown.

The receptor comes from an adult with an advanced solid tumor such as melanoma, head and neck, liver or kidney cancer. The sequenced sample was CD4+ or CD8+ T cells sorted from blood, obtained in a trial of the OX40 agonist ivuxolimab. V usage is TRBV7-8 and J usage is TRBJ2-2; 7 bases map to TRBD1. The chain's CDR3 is CASLGTANTGELFF. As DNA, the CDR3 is TGTGCCAGCCTCGGGACAGCGAACACCGGGGAGCTGTTTTTT.